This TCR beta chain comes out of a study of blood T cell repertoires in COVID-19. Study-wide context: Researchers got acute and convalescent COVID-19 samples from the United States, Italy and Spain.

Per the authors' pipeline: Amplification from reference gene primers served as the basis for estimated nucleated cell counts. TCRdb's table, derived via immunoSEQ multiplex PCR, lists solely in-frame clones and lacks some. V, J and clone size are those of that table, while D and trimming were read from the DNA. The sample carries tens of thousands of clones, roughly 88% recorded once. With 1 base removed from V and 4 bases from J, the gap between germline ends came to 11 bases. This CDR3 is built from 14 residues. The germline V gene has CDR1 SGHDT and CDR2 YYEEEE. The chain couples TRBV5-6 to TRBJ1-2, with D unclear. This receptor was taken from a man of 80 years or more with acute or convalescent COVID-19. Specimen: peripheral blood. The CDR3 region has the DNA TGTGCCAGCAGCTTGAAGTCCGCCGGCTATGGCTACACCTTC. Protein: CASSLKSAGYGYTF.